Sequencing of this T cell receptor beta chain was carried out in a study of Ad26.COV2.S vaccination and SARS-CoV-2 variants (dated by TCRdb to the early 2020s). Looking at the study overall: Vaccine-arm donors came from COV1001, a multicentre, randomized, double-blind, placebo-controlled phase I-IIa trial of Ad26.COV2.S in healthy adults. Sequencing of the TCRbeta repertoire served to evaluate the specificity and breadth of SARS-CoV-2-reactive T cell receptors following Ad26.COV2.S vaccination. Ad26.COV2.S was given intramuscularly at 5x10^10 or 1x10^11 viral particles, as a single shot or as two shots 56 days apart. A total of around 32 samples were included in the TCR-sequenced set, comprising about 20 Ad26.COV2.S vaccine recipients, 5 placebo recipients and 8 SARS-CoV-2 convalescent individuals. Trial participants were randomized into five groups of five, in which low-dose or high-dose Ad26.COV2.S was given once or twice, or placebo was given on both occasions. Blinding of investigators to trial group allocation was maintained during experiments and outcome assessment.

TCRbeta CDR3 regions were sequenced with the immunoSEQ Assay. After extraction, genomic DNA underwent amplification by bias-controlled multiplex PCR, followed by high-throughput sequencing. Under the source paper's analysis protocol: To quantify the absolute abundance of every unique TCRbeta CDR3 region, sequences were collapsed and filtered. T cell fraction was estimated by normalizing TCRbeta template counts to usable DNA, which was measured by amplifying reference genes present in all nucleated cells. Repertoire TCRs were annotated as SARS-CoV-2-specific when V gene, CDR3 amino acid sequence and J gene were exactly matched to a known reactive TCR set. The reference SARS-CoV-2 TCR set was obtained from MIRA and was filtered for enrichment in COVID-19-positive ImmuneCODE repertoires, whereby public or cross-reactive TCRs were removed. Drawing on the MIRA antigens, annotated TCRs were analysed further at the level of specific ORF or position within ORF. Breadth was defined as the number of annotated unique rearrangements divided by the total number of unique productive rearrangements, and depth was defined as the summed frequency of the annotated unique rearrangements. Two-sided Wilcoxon rank-sum tests were used to compare TCR breadth between groups. Not all clones reach the TCRdb copy of this immuneACCESS table, which keeps in-frame sequences only. Checked studies attribute under half of the gap to unresolved V genes and leave the rest unexplained. V, J and clone size derive from that table, while D and trimming were established from the DNA sequence. In this sample the table shows more than 300,000 clones, 70% to 90% of which occur a single time. The biggest ten clones account for approximately 2% of the sample.

Per the publication, the treatment or condition label means: some 19 received Ad26.COV2.S at low or high dose, single or two shots; about 5 received placebo; per-sample allocation not given. For vaccine and placebo recipients, repertoires were sequenced using samples collected on day 63 after the first injection. Cohort 1b enrolled 25 to 30 adults aged 18-55 years at a single site in Boston, USA, between 29 July and 7 August 2020. Ad26.COV2.S was a replication-incompetent adenovirus type 26 vector expressing a prefusion-stabilized SARS-CoV-2 spike protein from the original Wuhan strain. Results the study describes overall, beyond this receptor: Comparable non-spike TCR breadth was observed between vaccine and placebo recipients, consistent with only spike being contained in the vaccine. Substantial breadth of spike-specific CD8+ and CD4+ T cell responses was reported after vaccination. Compared with placebo recipients, Ad26.COV2.S recipients showed higher spike-specific TCR breadth (P = 0.0014). It was noted by the authors that total T cell responses may have been underestimated by the TCR breadth and depth analyses. The study was not powered to compare responses between vaccine doses or regimens.

Concerning this clone: Its recognized antigen is unknown. No much larger clonotype is one base removed from it; base qualities were not supplied.

This TCR came from a person aged 18-65 years who received the Ad26.COV2.S COVID-19 vaccine or a placebo. The sequences come from peripheral blood, collected in a trial of Ad26.COV2.S vaccine versus placebo.

The CDR3 corresponds to CASSLELTSTETQYF. The nucleotide sequence is given as TGTGCCAGCAGCTTAGAATTGACTAGCACTGAGACCCAGTACTTC. The sequence is built from TRBV7-8 and TRBJ2-5; TRBD2 fits 7 bases in the junction. For this chain, trimming is 1 base at the V end and 5 bases at the J end, and the number of junction bases without a gene match is 7. Based on the germline V gene, the CDR1 and CDR2 sequences are SGHVS and FQNEAQ. Its CDR3 holds 15 amino acids, cysteine through phenylalanine. Only CDR3 DNA remains: 45 bases, in frame from the first base.